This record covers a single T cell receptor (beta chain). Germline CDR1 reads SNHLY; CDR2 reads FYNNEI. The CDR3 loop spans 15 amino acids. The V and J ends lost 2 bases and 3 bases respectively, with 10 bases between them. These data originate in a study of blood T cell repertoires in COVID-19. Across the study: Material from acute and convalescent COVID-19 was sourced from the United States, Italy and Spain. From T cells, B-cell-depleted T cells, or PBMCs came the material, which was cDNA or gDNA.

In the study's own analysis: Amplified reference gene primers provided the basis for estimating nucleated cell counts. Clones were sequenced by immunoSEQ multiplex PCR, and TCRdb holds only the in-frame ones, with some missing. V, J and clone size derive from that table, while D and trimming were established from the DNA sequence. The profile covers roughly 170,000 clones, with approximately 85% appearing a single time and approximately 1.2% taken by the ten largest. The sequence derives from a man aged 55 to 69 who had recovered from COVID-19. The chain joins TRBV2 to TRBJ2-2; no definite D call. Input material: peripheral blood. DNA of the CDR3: TGTGCCAGCAGTGAAAATCGGGTGGACACCGGGGAGCTGTTTTTT. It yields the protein CASSENRVDTGELFF.